This T cell receptor (beta chain) came from a study of vaccination effects on CD4 cells after COVID-19 (dated 2022 in TCRdb). Regarding the study in general: Post-vaccine samples across the study were collected a median of 72 days after the second dose, with a range of 14 to 241. The Oncomine TCR Beta short-read assay on an Illumina iSeq 100 was used to sequence cultures from other donors in the study. The full study included around nine COVID-19 convalescent patients and several SARS-CoV-2-naive healthy vaccine recipients. SARS-CoV-2 spike-specific CD4+ TCR repertoires were compared before and after mRNA vaccination in COVID-19 convalescent patients and in infection-naive vaccine recipients. Points the paper makes about the study in general: Among healthy vaccine recipients, nearly all vaccine-induced clones were SARS-CoV-2 mono-reactive, and only 1 of 255 was cross-reactive with common cold coronaviruses. Clones induced by infection and clones induced by vaccination both contracted markedly at late timepoints after vaccination, which fits with T cell responses waning over time. Only a small number of convalescent patients were included, and no early post-infection timepoints were available, which limited the study.

The ViraFEST assay stimulated PBMC with viral peptide pools and then used TCR sequencing to identify antigen-specific CD4+ T cell clonotypes by expansion. After approximately 11 days of culture, CD4+ T cells were isolated with the EasySep CD4+ T cell isolation kit. Two doses of either the BNT162b2 or the mRNA-1273 mRNA SARS-CoV-2 vaccine were administered to participants. Healthy vaccine recipients had no prior SARS-CoV-2 infection, confirmed by negative nucleocapsid antibodies before and after vaccination. Each well held two million PBMC cultured in IMDM containing 5% human AB serum, 9 to 10 IU/ml IL-2 and gentamicin, along with approximately 10 ug/ml peptides. Half of the culture medium was replaced with fresh IL-2-containing medium on days 3 and 7. Unless otherwise noted, each peptide stimulation condition was cultured in triplicate wells. PBMC were separated from whole blood using Ficoll-Paque Plus gradient centrifugation and were then either cryopreserved at -140C or used fresh. The overlapping peptide pools covered the spike proteins of SARS-CoV-2 and of the common cold coronaviruses HCoV-NL63, HCoV-OC43 and HCoV-229E. The QIAamp micro DNA kit was used to extract genomic DNA from the cultured CD4+ T cells.

This clone was found a few times. This clone's antigen is unknown. Base qualities are not at hand, and no much larger clone is one base apart. Library generation was performed with the immunoSEQ multiplex PCR assay. TCR beta CDR3 sequencing was performed on DNA from the cultured, isolated CD4+ T cells. Per the authors' processing: Non-productive TCR sequences were removed, reads were trimmed to the CDR3 region, and CDR3s of at least 7 amino acids were retained. Antigen-specific clonotypes were identified using the MANAFEST web app by comparison of expansion in peptide wells against reference cultures. Positive clones required FDR<0.05 expansion versus reference and all other wells, odds ratio above 5, and frequency above 0.1% in two replicate wells. A clonotype was called cross-reactive if it was significantly expanded both in SARS-CoV-2 spike wells and in at least one common cold coronavirus spike condition. CDR3 similarity was assessed by Levenshtein distance with the stringdist R package, and unrooted trees were built with ape in R 3.6.1. TCRdb provides this immuneACCESS table in a form limited to in-frame rearrangements. Some clones are lacking; in checked studies, under half of them reflect an unresolved V gene, and why the rest are absent is not known. V and J calls plus clone size are reproduced from that table; the DNA served to infer D and trimming. Within this sample are 20,000 to 30,000 clones, with 69% of them counted one time only. Roughly 8% of the sample lies in the top ten.

This specimen consisted of CD4+ T cells from PBMCs cultured with SARS-CoV-2 spike peptides, obtained after COVID-19 vaccination. According to the study, the label for this sample's cell subset or site signals: SARS-CoV-2 spike overlapping peptide pool stimulation. This TCR derives from a human donor who received a COVID-19 vaccine.

The DNA sequence follows: TGTGCCAGCAGCATCACAGGGGACACTGAAGCTTTCTTT. Its protein is CASSITGDTEAFF. Recombination joined TRBV7-9 with TRBJ1-1, and 7 junctional nucleotides match TRBD1. Unmatched junction bases come to 3, with V trimmed by 5 bases and J by 3 bases. The germline V gene (reference sequence) yields SEHNR for CDR1 and FQNEAQ for CDR2. The CDR3 contains 13 residues, cysteine and phenylalanine counted. Only CDR3 DNA remains: 39 bases, in frame from the first base.